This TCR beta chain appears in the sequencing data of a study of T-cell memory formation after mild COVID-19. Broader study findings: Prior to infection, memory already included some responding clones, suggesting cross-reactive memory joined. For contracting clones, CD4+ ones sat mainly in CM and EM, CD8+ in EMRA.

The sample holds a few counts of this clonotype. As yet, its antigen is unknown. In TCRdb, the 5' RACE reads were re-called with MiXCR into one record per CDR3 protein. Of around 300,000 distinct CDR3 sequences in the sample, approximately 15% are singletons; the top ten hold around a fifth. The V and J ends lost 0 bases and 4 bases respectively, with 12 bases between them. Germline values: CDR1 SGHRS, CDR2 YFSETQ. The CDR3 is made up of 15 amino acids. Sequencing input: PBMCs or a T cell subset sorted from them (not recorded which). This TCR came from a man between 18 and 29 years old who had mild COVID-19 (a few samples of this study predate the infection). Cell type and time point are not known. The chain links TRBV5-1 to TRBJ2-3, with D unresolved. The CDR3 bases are TGCGCCAGCAGCTTGGACCCCGCGGCCGCAGATACGCAGTATTTT. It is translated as CASSLDPAAADTQYF.